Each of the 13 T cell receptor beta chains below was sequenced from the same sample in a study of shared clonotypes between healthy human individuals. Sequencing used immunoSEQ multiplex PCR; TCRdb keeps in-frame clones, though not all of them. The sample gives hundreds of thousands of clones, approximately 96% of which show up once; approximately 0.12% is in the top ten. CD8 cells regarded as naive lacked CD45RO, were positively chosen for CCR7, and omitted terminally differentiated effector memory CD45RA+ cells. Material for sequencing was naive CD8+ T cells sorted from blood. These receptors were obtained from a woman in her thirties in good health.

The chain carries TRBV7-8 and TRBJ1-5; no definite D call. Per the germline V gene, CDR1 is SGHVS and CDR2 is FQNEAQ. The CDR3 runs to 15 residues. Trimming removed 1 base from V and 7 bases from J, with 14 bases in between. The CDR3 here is CASSLGFRASQPQHF. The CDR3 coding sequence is TGTGCCAGCAGCTTAGGTTTCCGAGCAAGCCAGCCCCAGCATTTT.

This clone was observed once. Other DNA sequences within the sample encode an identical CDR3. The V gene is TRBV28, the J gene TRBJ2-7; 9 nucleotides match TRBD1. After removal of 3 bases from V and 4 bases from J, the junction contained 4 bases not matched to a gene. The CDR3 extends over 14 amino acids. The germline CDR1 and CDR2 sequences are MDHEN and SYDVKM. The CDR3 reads CASSFTGGGYEQYF. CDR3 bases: TGTGCCAGCAGTTTCACAGGGGGCGGTTACGAGCAGTACTTC.

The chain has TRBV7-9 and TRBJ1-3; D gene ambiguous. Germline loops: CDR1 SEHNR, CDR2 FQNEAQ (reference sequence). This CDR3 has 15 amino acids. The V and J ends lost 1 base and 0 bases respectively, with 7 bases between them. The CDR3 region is CASSLGSRSGNTIYF. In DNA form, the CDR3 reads TGTGCCAGCAGCTTAGGTAGCCGCTCTGGAAACACCATATATTTT.

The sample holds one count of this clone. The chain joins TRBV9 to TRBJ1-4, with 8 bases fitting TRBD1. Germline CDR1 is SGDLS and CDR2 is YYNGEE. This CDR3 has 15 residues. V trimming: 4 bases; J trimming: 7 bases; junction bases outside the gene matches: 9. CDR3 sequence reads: CASSLEGTGGEKLFF. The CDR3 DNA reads TGTGCCAGCAGCCTAGAAGGGACAGGTGGTGAAAAACTGTTTTTT.

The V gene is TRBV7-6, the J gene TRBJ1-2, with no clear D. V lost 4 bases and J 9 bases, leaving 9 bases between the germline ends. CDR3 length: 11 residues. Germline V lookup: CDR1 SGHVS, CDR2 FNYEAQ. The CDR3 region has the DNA TGTGCCAGCAGCTCCTCCGGGCGCTACACCTTC. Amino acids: CASSSSGRYTF.

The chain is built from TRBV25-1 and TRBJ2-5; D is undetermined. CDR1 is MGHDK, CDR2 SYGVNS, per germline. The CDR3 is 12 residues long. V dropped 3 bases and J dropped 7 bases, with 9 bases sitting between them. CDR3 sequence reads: CASSEGLATQYF. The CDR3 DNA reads TGTGCCAGCAGTGAGGGTTTGGCGACCCAGTACTTC.

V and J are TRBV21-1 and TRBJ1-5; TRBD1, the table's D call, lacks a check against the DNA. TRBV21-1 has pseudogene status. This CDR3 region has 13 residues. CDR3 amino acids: CASTQDSNQPQHF. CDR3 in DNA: TGTGCCAGCACACAGGATAGCAATCAGCCCCAGCATTTT.

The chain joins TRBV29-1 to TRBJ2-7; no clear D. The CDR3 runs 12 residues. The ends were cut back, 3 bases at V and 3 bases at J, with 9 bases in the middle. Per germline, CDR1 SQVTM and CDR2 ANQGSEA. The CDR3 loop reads CSVDAGDYEQYF. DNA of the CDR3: TGCAGCGTTGATGCAGGAGACTACGAGCAGTACTTC.

The CDR3 protein is CASSGTTGVDEQFF. The CDR3 DNA follows: TGTGCCAGCAGCGGAACGACAGGGGTCGATGAGCAGTTCTTC. The rearrangement uses TRBV5-4 and TRBJ2-1, with 8 bases lining up with TRBD1. Germline-derived CDR1 and CDR2 are SGHNT and YYREEE (reference sequence). The CDR3 runs to 14 residues. V was pared by 4 bases and J by 8 bases, with 8 bases of the junction left unmatched.

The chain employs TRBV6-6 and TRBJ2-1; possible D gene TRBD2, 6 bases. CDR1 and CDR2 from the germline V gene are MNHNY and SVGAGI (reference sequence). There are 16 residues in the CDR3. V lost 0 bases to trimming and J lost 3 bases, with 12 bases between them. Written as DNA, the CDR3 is TGTGCCAGCAGTTACTCGACTAGGCCGGACTACAATGAGCAGTTCTTC. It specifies CASSYSTRPDYNEQFF.

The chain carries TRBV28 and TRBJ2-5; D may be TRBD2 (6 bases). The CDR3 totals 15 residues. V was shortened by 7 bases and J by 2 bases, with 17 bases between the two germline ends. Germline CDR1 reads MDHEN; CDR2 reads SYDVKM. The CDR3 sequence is CASTSVGGVQETQYF. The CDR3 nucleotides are TGTGCCAGCACGTCGGTGGGGGGAGTTCAAGAGACCCAGTACTTC. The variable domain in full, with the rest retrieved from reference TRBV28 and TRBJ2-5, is DVKVTQSSRYLVKRTGEKVFLECVQDMDHENMFWYRQDPGLGLRLIYFSYDVKMKEKGDIPEGYSVSREKKERFSLILESASTNQTSMYLCASTSVGGVQETQYFGPGTRLLVL.

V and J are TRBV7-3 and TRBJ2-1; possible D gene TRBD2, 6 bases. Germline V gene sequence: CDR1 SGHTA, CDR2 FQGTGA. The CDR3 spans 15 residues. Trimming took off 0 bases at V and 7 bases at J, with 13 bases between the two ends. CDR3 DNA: TGTGCCAGCAGCTTAACTGAGACTAGTGGTAATGAGCAGTTCTTC. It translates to CASSLTETSGNEQFF.

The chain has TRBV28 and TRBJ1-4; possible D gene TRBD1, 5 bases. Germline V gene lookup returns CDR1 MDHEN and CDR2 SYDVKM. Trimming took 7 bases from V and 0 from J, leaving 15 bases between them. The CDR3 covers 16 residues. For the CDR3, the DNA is TGTGCCAGCATTAGCCCGGGGCTGTCAACTAATGAAAAACTGTTTTTT. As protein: CASISPGLSTNEKLFF.